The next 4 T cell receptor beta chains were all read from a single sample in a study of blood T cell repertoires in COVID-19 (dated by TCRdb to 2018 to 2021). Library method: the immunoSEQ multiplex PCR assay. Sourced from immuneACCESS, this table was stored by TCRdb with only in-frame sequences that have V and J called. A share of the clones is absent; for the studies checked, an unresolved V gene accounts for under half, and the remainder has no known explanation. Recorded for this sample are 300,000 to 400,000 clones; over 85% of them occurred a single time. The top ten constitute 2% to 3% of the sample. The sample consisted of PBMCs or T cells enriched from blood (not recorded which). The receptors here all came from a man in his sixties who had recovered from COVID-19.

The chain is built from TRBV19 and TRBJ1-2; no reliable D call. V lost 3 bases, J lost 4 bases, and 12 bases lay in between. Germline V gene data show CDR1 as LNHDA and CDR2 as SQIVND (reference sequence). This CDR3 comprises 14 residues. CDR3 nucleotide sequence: TGTGCCAGTAGTATGGGCCCCACACTCTATGGCTACACCTTC. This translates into CASSMGPTLYGYTF. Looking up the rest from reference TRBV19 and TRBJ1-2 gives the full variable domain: DGGITQSPKYLFRKEGQNVTLSCEQNLNHDAMYWYRQDPGQGLRLIYYSQIVNDFQKGDIAEGYSVSREKKESFPLTVTSAQKNPTAFYLCASSMGPTLYGYTFGSGTRLTVV.

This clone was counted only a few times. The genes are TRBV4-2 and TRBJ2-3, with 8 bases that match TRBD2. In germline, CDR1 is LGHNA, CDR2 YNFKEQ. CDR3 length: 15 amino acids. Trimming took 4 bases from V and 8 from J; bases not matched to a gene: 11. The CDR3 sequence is CASSPSVAGRGTQYF. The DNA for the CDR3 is TGTGCCAGCAGCCCCTCTGTAGCGGGGAGGGGTACGCAGTATTTT.

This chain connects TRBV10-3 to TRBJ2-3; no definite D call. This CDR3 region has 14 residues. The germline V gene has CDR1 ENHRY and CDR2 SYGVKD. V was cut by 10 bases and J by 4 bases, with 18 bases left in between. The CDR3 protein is CATIRSLVSDTQYF. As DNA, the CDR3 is TGTGCCACGATTAGAAGTTTGGTGTCAGATACGCAGTATTTT.

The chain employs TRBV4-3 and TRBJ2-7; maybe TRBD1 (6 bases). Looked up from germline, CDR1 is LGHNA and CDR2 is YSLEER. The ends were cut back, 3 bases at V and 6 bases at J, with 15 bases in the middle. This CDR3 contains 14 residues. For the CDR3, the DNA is TGCGCCAGCAGCCATGATGACAGGTCCCGCGAGCAGTACTTC. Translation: CASSHDDRSREQYF.